This TCR beta chain is from a study of T-cell memory formation after mild COVID-19. TCRdb analysed the 5' RACE reads with MiXCR anew, one entry per CDR3 protein. In the table there are some 180,000 distinct CDR3 sequences, 10% to 15% of which are singletons. CDR3 length: 13 residues. Trimming cost V 9 bases and J 0 bases, with 12 bases left between them. CDR1 is MNHEY and CDR2 is SMNVEV in the germline V gene (reference sequence). Sequenced sample: PBMCs or a T cell subset sorted from them (not recorded which). J is TRBJ2-7 and V is TRBV27; a possible D gene is TRBD1 (5 bases). The clonotype comes from a man aged 18-30 years who had mild COVID-19 (a few samples of this study predate the infection). Cell type and time point are not known. The CDR3: CASWGGSSYEQYF. The CDR3 nucleotides read TGTGCCAGTTGGGGCGGTAGCTCCTACGAGCAGTACTTC.